The TCR beta chain described here comes from a study of long-term antiretroviral therapy in people with HIV. The length of the CDR3 is 12 residues. The germline V gene has CDR1 SGHTA and CDR2 FQGNSA. Trimming took 4 bases from V and 7 from J, leaving 10 bases between them. At the survey level, the v3.0 immunoSEQ assay was run. Repertoires were generated with immunoSEQ multiplex PCR, while TCRdb's copy carries only in-frame clones and drops some. The table includes 30,000 to 40,000 clones, 70% to 90% detected once. The clonotype was recovered from a man younger than 35 with HIV. The starting material was unsorted PBMCs, obtained 2.2 years after starting antiretroviral therapy. The chain is built from TRBV7-2 and TRBJ2-5; D tentatively fits TRBD1 or TRBD2 (5 bases each). The CDR3 DNA is TGTGCCAGCAGCTCCGGGACGGGGACCCAGTACTTC. It translates to CASSSGTGTQYF.